This TCR beta chain was obtained from a study of Ad26.COV2.S vaccination and SARS-CoV-2 variants. Study-wide background: A participant enrolled in the COV1001 Ad26.COV2.S trial arm provided the sample. Study results and caveats: Vaccine recipients had higher spike-specific TCR breadth than placebo recipients. Non-spike TCR breadth showed similarity between vaccine and placebo recipients.

Trimming cost V 4 bases and J 0 bases, with 13 bases left between them. The CDR3 runs 16 residues. Germline CDR1 and CDR2: SGHTA and FQGNSA. Libraries were prepared by immunoSEQ multiplex PCR; TCRdb keeps only in-frame clonotypes and omits some of them. This sample carries 300,000 to 400,000 clones, roughly 91% of them seen once, and the ten largest clones take about 5%. Treatment reported: roughly 20 received Ad26.COV2.S at low or high dose, single or two shots; several received placebo; per-sample allocation not given. Specimen acquisition occurred on day 63 following the initial vaccine or placebo injection. Remarks on this clone: Its antigen is as yet unknown.

The chain combines TRBV7-2 with TRBJ1-3; unclear D gene. This TCR derives from a person between 18 and 59 years old who received the Ad26.COV2.S COVID-19 vaccine or a placebo. The material was peripheral blood, obtained in a trial of Ad26.COV2.S vaccine versus placebo. The CDR3 reads CASSSLIASSGNTIYF. In DNA form, the CDR3 reads TGTGCCAGCAGCTCCTTGATTGCGAGCTCTGGAAACACCATATATTTT.